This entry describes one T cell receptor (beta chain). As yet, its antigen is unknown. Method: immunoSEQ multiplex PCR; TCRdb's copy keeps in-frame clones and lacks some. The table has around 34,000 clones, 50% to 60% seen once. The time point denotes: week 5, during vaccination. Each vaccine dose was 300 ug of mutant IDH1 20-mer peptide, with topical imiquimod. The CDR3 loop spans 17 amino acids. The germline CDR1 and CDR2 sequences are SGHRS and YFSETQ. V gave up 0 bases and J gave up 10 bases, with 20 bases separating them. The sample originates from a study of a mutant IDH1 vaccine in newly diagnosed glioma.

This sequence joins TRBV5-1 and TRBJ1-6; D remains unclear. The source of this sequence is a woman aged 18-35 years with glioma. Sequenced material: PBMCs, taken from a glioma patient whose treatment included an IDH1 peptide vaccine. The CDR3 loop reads CASSLGTFNGDGSPLHF. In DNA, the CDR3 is TGCGCCAGCAGCTTGGGGACCTTTAATGGGGATGGCTCACCCCTCCACTTT.